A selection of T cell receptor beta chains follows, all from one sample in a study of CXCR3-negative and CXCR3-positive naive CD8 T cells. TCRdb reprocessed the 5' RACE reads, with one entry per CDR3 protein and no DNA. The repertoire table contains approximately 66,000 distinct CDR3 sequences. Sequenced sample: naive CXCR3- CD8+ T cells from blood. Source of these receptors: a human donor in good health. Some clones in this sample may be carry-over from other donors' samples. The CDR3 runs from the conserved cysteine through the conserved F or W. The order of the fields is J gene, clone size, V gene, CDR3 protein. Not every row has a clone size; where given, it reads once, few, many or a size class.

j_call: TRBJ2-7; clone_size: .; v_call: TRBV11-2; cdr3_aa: CASSGQGRSYEQYF
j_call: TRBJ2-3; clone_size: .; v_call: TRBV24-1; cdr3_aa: CATSGETSGAVTDTQYF
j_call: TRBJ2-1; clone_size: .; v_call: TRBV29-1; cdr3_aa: CSVAGTSGNEQFF
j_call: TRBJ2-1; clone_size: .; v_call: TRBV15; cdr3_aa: CATSRELSSGTSSYNEQFF
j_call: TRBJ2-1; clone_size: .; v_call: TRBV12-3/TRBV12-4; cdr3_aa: CASSLPLLAGANNEQFF
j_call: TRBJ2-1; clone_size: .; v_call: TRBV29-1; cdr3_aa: CSVVGTGLYNEQFF
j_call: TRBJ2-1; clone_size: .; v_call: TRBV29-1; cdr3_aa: CSVELSGGQFF
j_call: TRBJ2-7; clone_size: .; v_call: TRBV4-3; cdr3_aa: CASSQGRGESYEQYF
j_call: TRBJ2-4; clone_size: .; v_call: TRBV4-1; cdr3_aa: CASSQGVGGSFTNNIQYF
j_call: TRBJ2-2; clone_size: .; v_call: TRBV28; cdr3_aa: CASSFTRGAGELFF
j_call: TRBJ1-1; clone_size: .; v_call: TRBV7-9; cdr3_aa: CASSPREGLLVEAFF
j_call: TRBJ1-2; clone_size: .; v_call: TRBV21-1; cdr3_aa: CASSKGAGTNYGYTF
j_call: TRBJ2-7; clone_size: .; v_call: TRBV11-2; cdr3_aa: CASSQSRDKGIYEQYF
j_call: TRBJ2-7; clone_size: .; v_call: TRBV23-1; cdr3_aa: CASSREGSYEQYF
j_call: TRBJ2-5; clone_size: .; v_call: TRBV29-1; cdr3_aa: CSVEDGETQYF
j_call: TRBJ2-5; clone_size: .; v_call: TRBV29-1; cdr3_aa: CSAVWVYDGTQYF
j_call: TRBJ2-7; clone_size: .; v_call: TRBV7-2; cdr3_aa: CASSQEAGGPSYEQYF
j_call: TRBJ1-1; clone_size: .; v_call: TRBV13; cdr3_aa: CASSLGGPVALEAFF
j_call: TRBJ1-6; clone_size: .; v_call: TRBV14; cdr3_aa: CASSQVVPGYNSPLHF
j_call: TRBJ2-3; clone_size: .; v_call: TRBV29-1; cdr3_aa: CSVGGSTDTQYF
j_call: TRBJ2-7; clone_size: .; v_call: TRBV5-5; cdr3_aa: CASSFRLAGTYEQYF
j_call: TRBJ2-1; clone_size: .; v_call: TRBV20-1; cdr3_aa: CSARDLAHSSYNEQFF
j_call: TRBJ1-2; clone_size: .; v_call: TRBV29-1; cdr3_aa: CSVSGRDYGYTF
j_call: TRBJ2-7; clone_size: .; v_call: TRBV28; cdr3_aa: CASGFVGGSYEQYF
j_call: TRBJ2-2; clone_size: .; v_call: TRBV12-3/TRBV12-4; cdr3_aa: CASSPLNTGELFF
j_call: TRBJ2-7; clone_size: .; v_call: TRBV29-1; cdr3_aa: CSVADRGPTYEQYF
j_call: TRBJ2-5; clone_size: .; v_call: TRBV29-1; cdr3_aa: CSVEGLAANQETQYF
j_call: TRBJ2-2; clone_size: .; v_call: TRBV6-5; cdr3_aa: CASGTGAGELFF
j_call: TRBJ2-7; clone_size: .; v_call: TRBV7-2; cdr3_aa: CASSLGGQGVYEQYF
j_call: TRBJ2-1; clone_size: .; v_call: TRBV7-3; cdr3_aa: CASSLQGAGNEQFF
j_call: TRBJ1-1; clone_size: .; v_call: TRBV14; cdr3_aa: CASSHGARQGNTEAFF
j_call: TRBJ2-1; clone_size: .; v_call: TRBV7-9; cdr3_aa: CASSSPPGVDWRAYNEQFF
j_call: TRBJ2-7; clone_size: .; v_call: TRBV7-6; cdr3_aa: CASSLDPGQGYEQYF
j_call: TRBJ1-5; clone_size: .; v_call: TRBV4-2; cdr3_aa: CASSQDRQGYQPQHF
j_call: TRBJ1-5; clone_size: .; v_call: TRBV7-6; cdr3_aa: CASSLDPGSSQPQHF
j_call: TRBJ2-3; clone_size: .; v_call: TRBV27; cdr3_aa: CASSSGLAPDTQYF
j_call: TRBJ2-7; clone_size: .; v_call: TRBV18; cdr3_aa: CASSPDEAYEQYF
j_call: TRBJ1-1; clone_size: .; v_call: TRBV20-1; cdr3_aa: CSGRRRLNTEAFF
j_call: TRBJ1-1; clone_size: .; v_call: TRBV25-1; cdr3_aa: CASSEHGTGPNTEAFF
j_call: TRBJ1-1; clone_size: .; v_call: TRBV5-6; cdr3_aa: CASSLGLGGGTEAFF
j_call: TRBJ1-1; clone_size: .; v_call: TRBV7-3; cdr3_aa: CASRPPGGTEAFF
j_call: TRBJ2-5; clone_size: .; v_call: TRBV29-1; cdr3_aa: CSVRQGIQETQYF
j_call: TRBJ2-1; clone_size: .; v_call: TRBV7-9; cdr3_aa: CASSPYLGGAYNEQFF
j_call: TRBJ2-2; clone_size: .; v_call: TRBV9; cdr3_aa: CASSVSSNTGELFF
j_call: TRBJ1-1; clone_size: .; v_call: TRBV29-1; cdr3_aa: CSVDSSGSNTEAFF
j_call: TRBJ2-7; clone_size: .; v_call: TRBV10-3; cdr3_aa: CAISETMGTYEQYF
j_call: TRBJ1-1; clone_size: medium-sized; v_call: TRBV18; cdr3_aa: CASSPSEAEAFF
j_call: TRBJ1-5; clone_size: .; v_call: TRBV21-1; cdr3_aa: CASNPPASQPQHF
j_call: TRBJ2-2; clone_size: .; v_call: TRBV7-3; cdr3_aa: CASSLTRGGGELFF
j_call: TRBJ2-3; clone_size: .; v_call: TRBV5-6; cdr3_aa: CASSLAVGPASTDTQYF
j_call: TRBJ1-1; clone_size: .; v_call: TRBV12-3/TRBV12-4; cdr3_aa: CASSADGAEAFF
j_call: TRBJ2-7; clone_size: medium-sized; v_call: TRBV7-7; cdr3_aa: CASSSGLADEQYF
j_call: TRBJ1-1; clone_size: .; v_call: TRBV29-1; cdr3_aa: CSVKGGSSTEAFF
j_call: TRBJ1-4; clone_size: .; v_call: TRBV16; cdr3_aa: CASSGQGAPEKLFF
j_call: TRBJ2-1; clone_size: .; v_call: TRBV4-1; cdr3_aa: CASGTLAGGNNEQFF
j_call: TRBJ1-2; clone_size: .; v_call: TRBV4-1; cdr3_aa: CASSQEAGTTNYGYTF
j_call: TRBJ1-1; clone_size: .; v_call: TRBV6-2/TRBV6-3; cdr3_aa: CASSYTPPYTEAFF
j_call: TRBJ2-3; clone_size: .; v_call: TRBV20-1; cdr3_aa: CSARHSDGGDTQYF